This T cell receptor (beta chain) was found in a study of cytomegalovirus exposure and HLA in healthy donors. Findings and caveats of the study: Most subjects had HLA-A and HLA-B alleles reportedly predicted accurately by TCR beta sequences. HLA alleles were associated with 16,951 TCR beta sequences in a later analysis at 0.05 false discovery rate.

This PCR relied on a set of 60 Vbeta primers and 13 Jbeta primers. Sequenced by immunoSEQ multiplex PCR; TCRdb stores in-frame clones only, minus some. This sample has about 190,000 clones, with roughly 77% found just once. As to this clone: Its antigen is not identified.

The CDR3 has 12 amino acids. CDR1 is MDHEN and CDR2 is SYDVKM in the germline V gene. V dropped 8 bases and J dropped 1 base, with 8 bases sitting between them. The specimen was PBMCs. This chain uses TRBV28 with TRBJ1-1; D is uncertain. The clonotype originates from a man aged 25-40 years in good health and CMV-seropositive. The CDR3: CASGEGNTEAFF. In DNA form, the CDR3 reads TGTGCCAGCGGTGAGGGGAACACTGAAGCTTTCTTT.